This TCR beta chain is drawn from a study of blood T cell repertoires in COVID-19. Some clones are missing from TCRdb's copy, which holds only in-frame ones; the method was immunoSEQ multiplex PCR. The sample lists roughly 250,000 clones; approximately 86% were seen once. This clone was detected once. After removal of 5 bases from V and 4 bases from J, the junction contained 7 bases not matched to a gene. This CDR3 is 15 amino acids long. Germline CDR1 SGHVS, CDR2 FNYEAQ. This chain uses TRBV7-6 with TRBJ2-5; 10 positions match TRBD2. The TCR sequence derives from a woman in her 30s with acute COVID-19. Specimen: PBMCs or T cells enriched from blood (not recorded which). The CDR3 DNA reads TGTGCCAGCAGCCCGGGACTAGCGTCGGGAGAGACCCAGTACTTC. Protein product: CASSPGLASGETQYF.